Below, one TCR beta chain is given with its context. The CDR3 runs 15 residues. The ends were cut back, 7 bases at V and 8 bases at J, with 22 bases in the middle. Germline CDR1 and CDR2: KGHDR and SFDVKD. This sample was included in a study of blood T cells in healthy people across ages. PCR was performed a second time for roughly 7 to 11 cycles using a sample-barcoded 5' primer and a J-beta primer mix. TCRdb re-analysed the 5' RACE reads in MiXCR, keeping a single row per CDR3 protein. The data show hundreds of thousands of distinct CDR3 sequences, about 47% seen once. Extractions gave at least 6 micrograms of total RNA per sample.

The sample was blood. The gene calls are TRBV24-1 and TRBJ1-2; D call uncertain. This receptor was taken from a man of 80 years or more in good health. CDR3 DNA: TGTGCCACCAGAGGTCCTGGACCGCAGAACGAGGGCTACACCTTC. Its protein is CATRGPGPQNEGYTF.